The source of this T cell receptor beta chain is a study of cytomegalovirus exposure and HLA in healthy donors. Note on this clone: Its ends do not fully match the called genes, so a read error is possible.

The CDR3 spans 15 residues. From germline, CDR1 is SSHAT and CDR2 FNYEAQ (reference sequence). PCR used 60 Vbeta primers and 13 Jbeta primers. The assay was immunoSEQ multiplex PCR, and TCRdb's table has in-frame clones only and misses some. The table has more than 80,000 clones, roughly four fifths seen once. The sequence was obtained from a male donor in good health and CMV-seropositive. The specimen was PBMCs. V is TRBV7-7 and J is TRBJ2-5, with 7 bases identical to TRBD2. The CDR3 here is CASSRSGGTQETQYF. The CDR3 nucleotides are TGTGCTAGCAGCCGATCGGGAGGAACACAAGAGACCCAGTACTTC.